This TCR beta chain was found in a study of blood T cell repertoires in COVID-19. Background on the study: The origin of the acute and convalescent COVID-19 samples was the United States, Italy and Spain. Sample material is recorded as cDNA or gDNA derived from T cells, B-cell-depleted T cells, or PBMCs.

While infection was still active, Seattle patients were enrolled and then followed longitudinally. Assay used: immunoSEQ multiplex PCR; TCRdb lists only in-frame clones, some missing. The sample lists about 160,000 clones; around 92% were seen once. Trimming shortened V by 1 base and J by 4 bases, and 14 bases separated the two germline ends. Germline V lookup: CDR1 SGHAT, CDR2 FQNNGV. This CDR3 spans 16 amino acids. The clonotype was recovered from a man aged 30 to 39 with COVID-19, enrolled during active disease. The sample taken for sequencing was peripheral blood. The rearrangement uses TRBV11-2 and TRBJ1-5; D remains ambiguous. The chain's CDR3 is CASSLAGPTPNQPQHF. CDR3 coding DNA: TGTGCCAGCAGCTTAGCCGGTCCTACCCCTAATCAGCCCCAGCATTTT.